The 18 T cell receptor beta chains reported below all come from one sample, sequenced in a study of stem cell transplantation in POMP-related autoinflammatory disease. Assay used: immunoSEQ multiplex PCR; TCRdb lists only in-frame clones, some missing. The repertoire has around 32,000 clones, approximately 86% of them found once; the top ten carry roughly 0.7%. The source material was CD4+ T cells from PBMCs, sampled before stem cell transplantation. The origin of the receptors is a human donor with POMP-related autoinflammation and immune dysregulation (PRAID).

The chain has TRBV6-6 and TRBJ1-1; TRBD1 is a possible D gene (5 bases). V lost 2 bases, J lost 7 bases, and 11 bases lay in between. Germline V gene lookup returns CDR1 MNHNY and CDR2 SVGAGI (reference sequence). CDR3 length: 13 residues. The CDR3 is CASSYGGIGEAFF. As DNA, the CDR3 is TGTGCCAGCAGTTACGGGGGGATTGGTGAAGCTTTCTTT.

This clone was found once. The chain has TRBV6-6 and TRBJ2-2; TRBD2 agrees at 11 bases. V lost 5 bases, J lost 5 bases, and 4 bases stayed unmatched. The CDR3 contains 15 residues. Per germline, CDR1 MNHNY and CDR2 SVGAGI (reference sequence). CDR3 amino acids: CASSLSSGGTGELFF. Here the CDR3 DNA reads TGTGCCAGCAGTCTTTCTAGCGGGGGGACCGGGGAGCTGTTTTTT.

V usage is TRBV5-4 and J usage is TRBJ1-2; tentatively, D is TRBD1 (5 bases). The CDR3 is 13 amino acids. Germline V gives CDR1 SGHNT, CDR2 YYREEE (reference sequence). V gave up 2 bases and J gave up 3 bases, with 8 bases separating them. The CDR3 DNA sequence: TGTGCCAGCAGCTTAGTAGGGGACTATGGCTACACCTTC. Protein sequence: CASSLVGDYGYTF.

The chain uses TRBV6-6 and TRBJ2-3; the match to TRBD2 covers 10 bases. The CDR3 loop spans 15 amino acids. In germline, CDR1 is MNHNY, CDR2 SVGAGI (reference sequence). V gave up 4 bases and J gave up 2 bases; unmatched junction bases: 3. CDR3 region: CASSLLAGTTDTQYF. The CDR3, as DNA: TGTGCCAGCAGTTTACTAGCGGGGACCACAGATACGCAGTATTTT.

This chain joins TRBV4-1 and TRBJ2-5; D not certain. The germline V gene encodes CDR1 MGHRA and CDR2 YSYEKL. The V and J ends lost 2 bases and 1 base respectively, with 5 bases between them. This CDR3 contains 13 residues. The chain's CDR3 is CASSQLVQETQYF. The CDR3 coding sequence is TGCGCCAGCAGCCAACTGGTCCAAGAGACCCAGTACTTC.

The chain employs TRBV7-3 and TRBJ2-1; 9 nucleotides match TRBD2. CDR3 length: 15 amino acids. J gave up 7 bases and V 5 bases, and 9 bases lay outside the gene matches. Germline lookup yields CDR1 SGHTA and CDR2 FQGTGA. In nucleotides, the CDR3 is TGTGCCAGCAGCCCGGCTAGCGGGGTTGAAAATGAGCAGTTCTTC. Translation gives CASSPASGVENEQFF.

This clone was observed a few times. The CDR3 spells CASSGYNSPLHF. In DNA, the CDR3 is TGTGCCAGCAGTGGCTATAATTCACCCCTCCACTTT. The gene calls are TRBV6-5 and TRBJ1-6; no reliable D call. V was pared by 5 bases and J by 3 bases, with 2 bases between. From germline, CDR1 is MNHEY and CDR2 SVGAGI. CDR3 size: 12 residues.

This clone was seen a single time. The rearrangement uses TRBV6-4 and TRBJ1-2; D perhaps matches TRBD1 (5 bases). CDR1 and CDR2 (germline): MRHNA, SNTAGT. The CDR3 contains 15 residues. V gave up 5 bases and J gave up 1 base, with 14 bases separating them. Here the CDR3 DNA reads TGTGCCAGCAGTCTCGGGGGGATCTGTAACTATGGCTACACCTTC. Its translation: CASSLGGICNYGYTF.

The table lists this clone with a few counts. The gene calls are TRBV29-1 and TRBJ2-2; D perhaps matches TRBD1 (6 bases). The V end was cut by 7 bases, the J end by 6 bases, with 18 bases between. The CDR3 runs 14 residues. Germline V CDR1 and CDR2: SQVTM, ANQGSEA. The CDR3 protein is CSAQQGSTSGELFF. CDR3 in DNA: TGCAGCGCCCAACAGGGTTCGACATCCGGGGAGCTGTTTTTT.

The CDR3 nucleotides are TGTGCCAGCAGCACCCCGGGACAGTTAACTTTAGAGACCCAGTACTTC. It is translated as CASSTPGQLTLETQYF. This rearrangement joins TRBV7-2 to TRBJ2-5; TRBD1 agrees at 7 bases. The CDR3 totals 16 residues. J lost 4 bases, V lost 5 bases, and 13 bases had no gene match. Germline V gene data show CDR1 as SGHTA and CDR2 as FQGNSA.

The chain combines TRBV23-1 with TRBJ2-1; D uncertain. TRBV23-1 is known as an ORF, though its function is uncertain. V was shortened by 0 bases and J by 2 bases, with 11 bases between the two germline ends. The CDR3 sequence is 16 residues long. In DNA form, the CDR3 reads TGCGCCAGCAGTCAATCGTGGCAGAAGACCTACAATGAGCAGTTCTTC. Its protein product is CASSQSWQKTYNEQFF.

The chain combines TRBV9 with TRBJ2-1; 9 bases agree with TRBD2. The CDR3 is 15 amino acids. Germline V gene data show CDR1 as SGDLS and CDR2 as YYNGEE. J gave up 4 bases and V 0 bases, and 2 bases lay outside the gene matches. CDR3 in DNA: TGTGCCAGCAGCGTAGCTAGCGGGAATTACAATGAGCAGTTCTTC. It specifies CASSVASGNYNEQFF.

This clone was seen just once. This sequence joins TRBV6-5 and TRBJ2-3, with D maybe TRBD2 (6 bases). This CDR3 is built from 14 residues. The germline CDR1 and CDR2 sequences are MNHEY and SVGAGI. The germline V and J ends were trimmed by 0 bases and 7 bases, with 11 bases remaining between them. CDR3 DNA: TGTGCCAGCAGTTACTCGATTCGGGGGTATACGCAGTATTTT. Protein: CASSYSIRGYTQYF.

The rearrangement links TRBV7-3 to TRBJ2-1; TRBD2 agrees at 8 bases. V was pared by 5 bases and J by 0 bases, with 3 bases of the junction left unmatched. CDR3 length equals 15 residues. Germline V CDR1 and CDR2: SGHTA, FQGTGA. The CDR3 here is CASSLRGGSYNEQFF. The CDR3 region has the DNA TGTGCCAGCAGCCTACGGGGGGGCTCCTACAATGAGCAGTTCTTC. The whole variable domain, filled in from reference TRBV7-3 and TRBJ2-1, reads GAGVSQTPSNKVTEKGKYVELRCDPISGHTALYWYRQSLGQGPEFLIYFQGTGAADDSGLPNDRFFAVRPEGSVSTLKIQRTERGDSAVYLCASSLRGGSYNEQFFGPGTRLTVL.

The chain employs TRBV9 and TRBJ2-5, with D perhaps TRBD2 (5 bases). Germline V gives CDR1 SGDLS, CDR2 YYNGEE. This CDR3 region has 13 residues. Deletions cut 3 bases from V and 0 bases from J, with 6 bases between. The CDR3 sequence: CASSGGYQETQYF. In DNA, the CDR3 is TGTGCCAGCAGCGGCGGGTACCAAGAGACCCAGTACTTC.

This chain joins TRBV6-5 and TRBJ1-5; TRBD1 is a possible D gene (5 bases). V lost 2 bases and J 6 bases, leaving 11 bases between the germline ends. The CDR3 consists of 14 residues. Germline lookup yields CDR1 MNHEY and CDR2 SVGAGI. The CDR3 nucleotides read TGTGCCAGCAGTTACGGAGGGGAGGGTCAGCCCCAGCATTTT. Translating it yields CASSYGGEGQPQHF.

The chain carries TRBV9 and TRBJ2-1; D is possibly TRBD1 or TRBD2 (5 bases each). The germline gives CDR1 SGDLS, CDR2 YYNGEE. This CDR3 has 17 amino acids. The V gene lost 0 bases and the J gene lost 0 bases, with 13 bases spanning the gap. CDR3 protein: CASSVALRGSSYNEQFF. DNA of the CDR3: TGTGCCAGCAGCGTAGCACTACGGGGCAGCTCCTACAATGAGCAGTTCTTC.

About this clone itself: The sample contains more than one DNA sequence encoding this CDR3. The chain's CDR3 is CASSPQNRVGYTF. DNA of the CDR3: TGTGCCAGCAGCCCACAAAACAGGGTTGGCTACACCTTC. The chain carries TRBV9 and TRBJ1-2; the D gene is possibly TRBD1 (6 bases). Germline V CDR1 and CDR2: SGDLS, YYNGEE. The CDR3 contains 13 residues. Deletions cut 4 bases from V and 7 bases from J, with 14 bases between.